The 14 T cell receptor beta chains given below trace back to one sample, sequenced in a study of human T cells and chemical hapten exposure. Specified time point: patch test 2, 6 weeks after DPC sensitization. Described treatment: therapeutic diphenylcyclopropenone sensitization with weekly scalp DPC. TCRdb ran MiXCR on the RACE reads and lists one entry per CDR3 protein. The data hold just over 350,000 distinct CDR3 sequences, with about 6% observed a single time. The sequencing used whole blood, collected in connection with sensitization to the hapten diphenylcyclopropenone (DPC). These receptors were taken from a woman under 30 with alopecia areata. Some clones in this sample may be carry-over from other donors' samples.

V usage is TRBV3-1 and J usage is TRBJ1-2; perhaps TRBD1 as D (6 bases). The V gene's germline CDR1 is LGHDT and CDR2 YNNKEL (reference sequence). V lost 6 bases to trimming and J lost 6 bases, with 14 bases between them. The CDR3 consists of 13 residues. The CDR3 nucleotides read TGTGCCAGCAGTCTACAGGGTACTCATGGCTACACCTTC. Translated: CASSLQGTHGYTF.

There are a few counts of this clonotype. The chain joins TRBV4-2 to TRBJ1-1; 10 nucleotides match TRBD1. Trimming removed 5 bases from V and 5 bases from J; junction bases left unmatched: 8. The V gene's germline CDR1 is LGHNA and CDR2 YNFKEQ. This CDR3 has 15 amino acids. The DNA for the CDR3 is TGTGCCAGCAGCAAGGGACAGGGGCGAGGTACTGAAGCTTTCTTT. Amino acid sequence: CASSKGQGRGTEAFF.

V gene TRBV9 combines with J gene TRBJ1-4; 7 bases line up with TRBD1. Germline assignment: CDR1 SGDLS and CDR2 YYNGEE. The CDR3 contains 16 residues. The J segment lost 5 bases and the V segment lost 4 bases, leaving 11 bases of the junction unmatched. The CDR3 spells CASSRGGQVGNEKLFF. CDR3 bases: TGTGCCAGCAGCCGCGGCGGACAGGTTGGGAATGAAAAACTGTTTTTT.

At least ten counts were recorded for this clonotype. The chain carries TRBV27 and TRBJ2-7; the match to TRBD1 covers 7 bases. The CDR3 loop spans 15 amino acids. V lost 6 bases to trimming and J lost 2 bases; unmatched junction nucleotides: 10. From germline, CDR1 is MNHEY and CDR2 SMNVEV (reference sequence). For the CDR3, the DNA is TGTGCCAGCAGCTACACCCGACAGGGACCCTACGAGCAGTACTTC. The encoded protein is CASSYTRQGPYEQYF.

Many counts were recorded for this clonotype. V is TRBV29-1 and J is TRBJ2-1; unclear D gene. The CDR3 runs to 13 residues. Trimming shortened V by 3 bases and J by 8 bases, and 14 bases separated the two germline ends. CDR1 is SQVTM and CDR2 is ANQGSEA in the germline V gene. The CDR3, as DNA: TGCAGCGTTGAGGAACAGCTCGACGATGAGCAGTTCTTC. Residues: CSVEEQLDDEQFF.

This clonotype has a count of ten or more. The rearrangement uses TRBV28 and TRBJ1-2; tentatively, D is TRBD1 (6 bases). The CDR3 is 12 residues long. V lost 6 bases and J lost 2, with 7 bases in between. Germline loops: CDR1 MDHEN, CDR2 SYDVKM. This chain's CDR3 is CASRGGNYGYTF. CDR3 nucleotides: TGTGCCAGCAGAGGGGGGAACTATGGCTACACCTTC.

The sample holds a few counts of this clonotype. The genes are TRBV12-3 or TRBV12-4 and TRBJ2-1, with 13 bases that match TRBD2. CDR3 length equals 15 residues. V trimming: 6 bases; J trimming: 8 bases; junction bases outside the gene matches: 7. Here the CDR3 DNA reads TGTGCCAGCAGCTTGGGACTAGCGGGGATCGATGAGCAGTTCTTC. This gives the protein CASSLGLAGIDEQFF.

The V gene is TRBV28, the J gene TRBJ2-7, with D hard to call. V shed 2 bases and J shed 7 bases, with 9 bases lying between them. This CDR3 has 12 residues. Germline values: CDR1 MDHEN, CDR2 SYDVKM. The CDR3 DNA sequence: TGTGCCAGCAGTTTAGAGTATAAGGAGCAGTACTTC. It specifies CASSLEYKEQYF.

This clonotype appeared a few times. The CDR3, as DNA: TGTGCCAGCAGGGGGACCGGGGGACCAGATACGCAGTATTTT. Its protein product is CASRGTGGPDTQYF. The chain links TRBV12-3 or TRBV12-4 to TRBJ2-3; tentatively, D is TRBD2 (6 bases). Trimming removed 6 bases at V and 4 bases at J, with 14 bases between. The CDR3 is 14 amino acids.

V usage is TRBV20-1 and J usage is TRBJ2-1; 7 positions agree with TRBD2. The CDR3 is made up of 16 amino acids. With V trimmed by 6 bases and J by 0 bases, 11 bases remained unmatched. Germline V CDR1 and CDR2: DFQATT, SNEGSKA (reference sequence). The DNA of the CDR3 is TGCAGTGCAAAACTACCTAGCGGAAGCTCCTACAATGAGCAGTTCTTC. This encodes CSAKLPSGSSYNEQFF.

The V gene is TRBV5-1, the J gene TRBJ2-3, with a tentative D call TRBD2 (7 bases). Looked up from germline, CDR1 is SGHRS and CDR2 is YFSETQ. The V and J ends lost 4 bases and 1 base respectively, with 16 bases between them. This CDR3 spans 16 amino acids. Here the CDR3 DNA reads TGCGCCAGCAGCCGCCGGGGGGCCCAAGGCACAGATACGCAGTATTTT. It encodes CASSRRGAQGTDTQYF.

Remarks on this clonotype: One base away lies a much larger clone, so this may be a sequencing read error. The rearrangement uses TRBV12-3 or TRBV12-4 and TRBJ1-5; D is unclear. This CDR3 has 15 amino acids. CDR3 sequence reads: CASSPGPPLYQPRHF. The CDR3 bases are TGTGCCAGCAGCCCCGGGCCACCCCTATATCAGCCCCGGCATTTT.

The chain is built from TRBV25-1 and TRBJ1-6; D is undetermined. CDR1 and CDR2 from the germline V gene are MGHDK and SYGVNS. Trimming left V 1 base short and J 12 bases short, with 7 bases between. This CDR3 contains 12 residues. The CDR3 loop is CASSESTGPLHF. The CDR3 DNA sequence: TGTGCCAGCAGTGAATCGACCGGACCCCTCCACTTT.

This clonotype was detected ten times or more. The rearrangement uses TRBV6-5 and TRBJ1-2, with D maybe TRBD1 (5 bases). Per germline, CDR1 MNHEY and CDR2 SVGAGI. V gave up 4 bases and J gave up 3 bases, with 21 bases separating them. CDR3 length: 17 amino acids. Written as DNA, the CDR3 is TGTGCCAGCAGTTCGTACCCCACGGGGGGAGGGGACTATGGCTACACCTTC. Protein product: CASSSYPTGGGDYGYTF.